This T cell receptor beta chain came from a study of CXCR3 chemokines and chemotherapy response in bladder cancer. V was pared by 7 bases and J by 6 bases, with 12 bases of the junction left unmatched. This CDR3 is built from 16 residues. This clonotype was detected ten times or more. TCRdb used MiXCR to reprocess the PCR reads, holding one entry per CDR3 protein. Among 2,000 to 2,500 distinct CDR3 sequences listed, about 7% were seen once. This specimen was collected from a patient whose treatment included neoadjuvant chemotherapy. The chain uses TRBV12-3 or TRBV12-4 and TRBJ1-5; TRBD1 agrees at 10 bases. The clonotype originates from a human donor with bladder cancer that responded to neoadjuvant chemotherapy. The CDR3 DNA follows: TGTGCCAGCAAGAGGGGACGACAGGGGGCAGGTCAGCCCCAGCATTTT. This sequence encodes CASKRGRQGAGQPQHF.